This record covers a single T cell receptor (beta chain). Sequencing was performed with immunoSEQ multiplex PCR; in TCRdb, only in-frame clones are kept and a portion is missing. This repertoire shows 90,000 to 110,000 clones, under 80% found once; its top ten account for approximately 19%. This CDR3 comprises 13 residues. With 7 bases clipped from V and 4 bases from J, the junction kept 4 bases outside the gene matches. Germline V gene lookup returns CDR1 SQVTM and CDR2 ANQGSEA. These data are taken from a study of blood T cell repertoires in COVID-19. In the study overall: COVID-19 samples from acute and convalescent phases originated in the United States, Italy and Spain.

Input material: peripheral blood. The chain uses TRBV29-1 and TRBJ1-4; TRBD1 matches at 9 bases. The source is a woman in her seventies with acute or convalescent COVID-19. CDR3 DNA sequence: TGCAGCGCCCTGGGACAGGGTAATGAAAAACTGTTTTTT. It yields the protein CSALGQGNEKLFF.